The 18 T cell receptor beta chains below come from one sample, sequenced in a study of shared clonotypes between healthy human individuals. The method was immunoSEQ multiplex PCR; TCRdb's version includes in-frame clones alone and lacks a portion of them. The sample consists of 450,000 to 500,000 clones, 65% to 85% of them appearing once. Sample: PBMCs. Receptors originate from a woman aged 40-49 years in good health. Some clones in this sample may be carry-over from other donors' samples.

In DNA form, the CDR3 reads TGCGCCAGCAGCCTCAGACAGGTCGGTGGTGAAAAACTGTTTTTT. Residues: CASSLRQVGGEKLFF. This chain uses TRBV4-1 with TRBJ1-4; possible D gene TRBD1, 6 bases. The ends were cut back, 4 bases at V and 7 bases at J, with 16 bases in the middle. The germline V gene encodes CDR1 MGHRA and CDR2 YSYEKL. The CDR3 runs to 15 residues.

The V gene is TRBV5-1, the J gene TRBJ2-2; a weak D match, TRBD1 (5 bases). Between the trimmed V and J ends, which lost 1 base and 4 bases, there was a span of 11 bases. In germline, CDR1 is SGHRS, CDR2 YFSETQ. CDR3 length equals 15 residues. CDR3 in amino acids: CASSLTRGVTGELFF. In DNA, the CDR3 is TGCGCCAGCAGCTTGACAAGGGGCGTCACCGGGGAGCTGTTTTTT.

This chain connects TRBV30 to TRBJ2-7, with TRBD1 matching over 8 bases. CDR1 GTSNPN and CDR2 SVGIG come from the germline V gene (reference sequence). The CDR3 length is 15 residues. Germline trimming cut 8 bases from V and 3 bases from J; bases unmatched to any gene: 15. CDR3 sequence: CATIPDRGKYYEQYF. CDR3 coding DNA: TGTGCCACAATACCCGACAGGGGAAAGTACTACGAGCAGTACTTC. Looking up the rest from reference TRBV30 and TRBJ2-7 gives the full variable domain: SQTIHQWPATLVQPVGSPLSLECTVEGTSNPNLYWYRQAAGRGLQLLFYSVGIGQISSEVPQNLSASRPQDRQFILSSKKLLLSDSGFYLCATIPDRGKYYEQYFGPGTRLTVT.

V is TRBV6-6 and J is TRBJ1-4; 9 nucleotides match TRBD1. CDR1 MNHNY and CDR2 SVGAGI come from the germline V gene (reference sequence). The length of the CDR3 is 14 residues. J gave up 8 bases and V 5 bases, and 6 bases lay outside the gene matches. The CDR3 nucleotides read TGTGCCAGCAGTGTGGACAGGGGACCAGAAAAACTGTTTTTT. Translating it yields CASSVDRGPEKLFF.

With regard to this clone: A far larger clone is one base from this, pointing to a likely read error. V gene TRBV18 combines with J gene TRBJ1-1, with a tentative D call TRBD1 (6 bases). Germline V gene sequence: CDR1 KGHSH, CDR2 LQKENI. The V and J ends lost 1 base and 7 bases respectively, with 10 bases between them. This CDR3 is built from 13 residues. In nucleotides, the CDR3 is TGTGCCAGCTCACCACGGACAGACCATGAAGCTTTCTTT. Translating gives CASSPRTDHEAFF.

J is TRBJ1-1 and V is TRBV19; D not certain. The CDR3 is made up of 13 amino acids. Trimming removed 6 bases from V and 3 bases from J, with 11 bases in between. The germline gives CDR1 LNHDA, CDR2 SQIVND (reference sequence). The CDR3 spells CASSPGPYTEAFF. DNA of the CDR3: TGTGCCAGTAGCCCCGGGCCTTACACTGAAGCTTTCTTT.

As for this clone: A far larger clone is only one base removed, so a read error is likely. This chain joins TRBV5-4 and TRBJ1-2; D gene uncertain. The germline V gene has CDR1 SGHNT and CDR2 YYREEE (reference sequence). CDR3 length: 16 residues. V was pared by 4 bases and J by 8 bases, with 24 bases between. The CDR3 bases are TGTGCCAGCAGCACCCAGGAGGAAGGTTACTATGGAGGCTACACCTTC. Its protein product is CASSTQEEGYYGGYTF.

The chain carries TRBV10-3 and TRBJ2-2; D is unresolved. From germline, CDR1 is ENHRY and CDR2 SYGVKD. The V end lost 2 bases, the J end lost 3 bases, and 7 bases lay between the germline ends. The CDR3 loop spans 14 amino acids. The CDR3, as DNA: TGTGCCATCAGTGAGGGAGTGTACACCGGGGAGCTGTTTTTT. This sequence encodes CAISEGVYTGELFF.

Comments on this clone: A far larger clone lies a single base away; this is likely a read error. The rearrangement uses TRBV28 and TRBJ1-1; D is possibly TRBD1 (6 bases). This CDR3 comprises 14 residues. Germline CDR1 is MDHEN and CDR2 is SYDVKM. Trimming stripped 10 bases from V and 2 bases from J, with 17 bases between. The CDR3, as DNA: TGTGCCACCATTGTTGTGGGACATAACACTGAAGCTTTCTTT. Amino acid sequence: CATIVVGHNTEAFF.

J is TRBJ1-4 and V is TRBV18; D gene ambiguous. Trimming took 2 bases from V and 7 from J, leaving 8 bases between them. Per germline, CDR1 KGHSH and CDR2 LQKENI. This CDR3 comprises 13 residues. The CDR3 reads CASSPRAAEKLFF. DNA for the CDR3: TGTGCCAGCTCACCAAGGGCTGCTGAAAAACTGTTTTTT.

The chain carries TRBV27 and TRBJ1-5; D is undetermined. V lost 5 bases and J lost 5, with 7 bases in between. The CDR3 length is 12 residues. Germline assignment: CDR1 MNHEY and CDR2 SMNVEV (reference sequence). Here the CDR3 DNA reads TGTGCCAGCAGTCCCGGTTATCAGCCCCAGCATTTT. It specifies CASSPGYQPQHF.

Worth noting for this clone: One base separates it from a far larger clone, so it is likely a read error. J is TRBJ2-2 and V is TRBV7-8; TRBD1 matches 8 bases. V shed 4 bases, J shed 5 bases, and the junction held 9 bases outside the gene matches. This CDR3 has 16 residues. Per germline, CDR1 SGHVS and CDR2 FQNEAQ. The CDR3 nucleotides read TGTGCCAGCAGCTCGCGGGACAGGAGGCGAACCGGGGAGCTGTTTTTT. Protein product: CASSSRDRRRTGELFF.

The rearrangement links TRBV29-1 to TRBJ2-7; 7 nucleotides match TRBD2. CDR1 SQVTM and CDR2 ANQGSEA come from the germline V gene. The CDR3 is made up of 11 amino acids. V trimming: 4 bases; J trimming: 4 bases; junction bases outside the gene matches: 1. The CDR3, as DNA: TGCAGCGTTGGAGCGGGGTACGAGCAGTACTTC. It translates to CSVGAGYEQYF.

V gene TRBV7-3 combines with J gene TRBJ2-3; D not certain. Deletions cut 8 bases from V and 3 bases from J, with 12 bases between. The CDR3 spans 13 residues. CDR1 is SGHTA and CDR2 is FQGTGA in the germline V gene. The CDR3, as DNA: TGTGCCAGCTCCGTCTCGAGGACAGATACGCAGTATTTT. As protein: CASSVSRTDTQYF.

The V call is TRBV6-1, the J call TRBJ2-7; D uncertain. The CDR3 covers 14 residues. The ends were cut back, 8 bases at V and 0 bases at J, with 14 bases in the middle. Germline lookup yields CDR1 MNHNS and CDR2 SASEGT. The CDR3: CASGPQRSSYEQYF. The CDR3 DNA is TGTGCCAGCGGGCCCCAGAGGAGCTCCTACGAGCAGTACTTC.

The rearrangement links TRBV6-4 to TRBJ2-3; 10 bases line up with TRBD2. Trimming removed 4 bases from V and 0 bases from J; junction bases left unmatched: 4. Looked up from germline, CDR1 is MRHNA and CDR2 is SNTAGT. The CDR3 spans 16 residues. The CDR3 region has the DNA TGTGCCAGCAGTGCTTGGACTAGCGGTAGCACAGATACGCAGTATTTT. Its protein product is CASSAWTSGSTDTQYF.

The chain recombines TRBV7-2 with TRBJ1-2; no firm D call. The V end lost 5 bases, the J end lost 4 bases, and 14 bases lay between the germline ends. From germline, CDR1 is SGHTA and CDR2 FQGNSA. This CDR3 comprises 14 residues. CDR3 sequence: CASSMGRLFYGYTF. In nucleotides, the CDR3 is TGTGCCAGCAGCATGGGCAGGCTCTTCTATGGCTACACCTTC.

A remark on this clone: Other DNA variants within this sample encode the same CDR3. CDR3 protein: CASSLGLRGTEAFF. For the CDR3, the DNA is TGTGCCAGCAGTTTGGGGCTCCGCGGCACTGAAGCTTTCTTT. The genes are TRBV28 and TRBJ1-1; the D gene is possibly TRBD1 (5 bases). The germline V and J ends were trimmed by 3 bases and 4 bases, with 12 bases remaining between them. The germline V gene has CDR1 MDHEN and CDR2 SYDVKM. This CDR3 has 14 residues.